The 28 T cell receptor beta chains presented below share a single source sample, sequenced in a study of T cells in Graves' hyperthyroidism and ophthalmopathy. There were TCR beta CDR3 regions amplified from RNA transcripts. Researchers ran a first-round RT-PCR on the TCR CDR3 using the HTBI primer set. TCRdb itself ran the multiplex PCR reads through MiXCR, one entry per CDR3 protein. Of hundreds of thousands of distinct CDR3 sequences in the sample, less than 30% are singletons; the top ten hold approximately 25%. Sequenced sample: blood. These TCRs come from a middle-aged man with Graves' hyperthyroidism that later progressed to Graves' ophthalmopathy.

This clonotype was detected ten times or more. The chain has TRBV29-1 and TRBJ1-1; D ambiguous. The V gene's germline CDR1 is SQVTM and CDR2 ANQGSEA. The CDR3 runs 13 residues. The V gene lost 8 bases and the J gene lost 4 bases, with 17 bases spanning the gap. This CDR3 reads CSPVLGIGTEAFF. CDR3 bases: TGCAGCCCCGTTCTCGGGATCGGCACTGAAGCTTTCTTT.

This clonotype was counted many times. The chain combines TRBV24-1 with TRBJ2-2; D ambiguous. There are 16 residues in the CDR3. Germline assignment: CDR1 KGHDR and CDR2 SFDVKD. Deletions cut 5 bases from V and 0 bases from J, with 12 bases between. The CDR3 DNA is TGTGCCACCAGTGGCGTTATTAGTACGAACACCGGGGAGCTGTTTTTT. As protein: CATSGVISTNTGELFF.

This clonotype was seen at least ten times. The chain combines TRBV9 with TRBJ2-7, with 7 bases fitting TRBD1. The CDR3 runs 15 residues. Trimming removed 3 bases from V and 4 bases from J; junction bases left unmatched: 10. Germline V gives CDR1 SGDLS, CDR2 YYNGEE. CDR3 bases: TGTGCCAGCAGCGAAGCGGACAGGAACTTTTACGAGCAGTACTTC. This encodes CASSEADRNFYEQYF.

DNA for the CDR3: TGTGCCAGCAGTTGGGGATCCGAGGCAGAGACCCAGTACTTC. Encoded protein: CASSWGSEAETQYF. V gene TRBV6-2 or TRBV6-3 combines with J gene TRBJ2-5; D remains unclear. The CDR3 length is 14 residues. CDR1 and CDR2 (germline): MNHEY, SVGEGT. Trimming shortened V by 4 bases and J by 4 bases, and 13 bases separated the two germline ends.

The CDR3 here is CASSVGTSGGYEQYF. DNA for the CDR3: TGTGCCAGCAGCGTGGGGACTAGCGGGGGCTACGAGCAGTACTTC. The chain carries TRBV9 and TRBJ2-7, with 14 bases identical to TRBD2. V dropped 2 bases and J dropped 3; count of bases not matched to a gene: 1. CDR1 is SGDLS, CDR2 YYNGEE, per germline. This CDR3 spans 15 amino acids.

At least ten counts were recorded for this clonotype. The CDR3 is CASSIDPDRSGGYTF. In nucleotides, the CDR3 is TGTGCCAGTAGTATCGACCCGGACAGGTCTGGGGGCTACACCTTC. The V gene is TRBV19, the J gene TRBJ1-2; 7 bases are a match to TRBD1. CDR3 length: 15 amino acids. V lost 3 bases and J lost 8; bases outside the gene matches: 12. Looked up from germline, CDR1 is LNHDA and CDR2 is SQIVND (reference sequence).

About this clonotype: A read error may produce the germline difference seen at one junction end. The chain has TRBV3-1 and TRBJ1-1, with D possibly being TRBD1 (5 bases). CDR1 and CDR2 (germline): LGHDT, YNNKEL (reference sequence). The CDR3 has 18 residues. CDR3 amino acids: CASRQEGRGSGKSTEAFF. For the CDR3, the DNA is TGTGCCAGCAGGCAAGAAGGACGGGGGAGCGGGAAGAGCACTGAAGCTTTCTTT. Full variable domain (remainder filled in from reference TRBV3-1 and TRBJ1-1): DTAVSQTPKYLVTQMGNDKSIKCEQNLGHDTMYWYKQDSKKFLKIMFSYNNKELIINETVPNRFSPKSPDKAHLNLHINSLELGDSAVYFCASRQEGRGSGKSTEAFFGQGTRLTVV.

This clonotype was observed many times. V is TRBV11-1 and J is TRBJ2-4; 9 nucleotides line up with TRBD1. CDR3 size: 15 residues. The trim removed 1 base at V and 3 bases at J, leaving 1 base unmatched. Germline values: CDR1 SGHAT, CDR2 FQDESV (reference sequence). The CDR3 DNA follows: TGTGCCAGCAGCTTAGGACAGGGGGGCAAAAACATTCAGTACTTC. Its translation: CASSLGQGGKNIQYF.

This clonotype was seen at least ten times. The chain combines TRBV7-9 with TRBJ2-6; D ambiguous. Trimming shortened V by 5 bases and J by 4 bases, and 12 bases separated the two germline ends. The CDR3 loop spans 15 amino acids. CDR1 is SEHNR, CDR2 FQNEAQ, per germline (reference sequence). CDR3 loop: CASSPTLGGANVLTF. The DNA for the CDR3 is TGTGCCAGCAGCCCTACCCTGGGAGGGGCCAACGTCCTGACTTTC.

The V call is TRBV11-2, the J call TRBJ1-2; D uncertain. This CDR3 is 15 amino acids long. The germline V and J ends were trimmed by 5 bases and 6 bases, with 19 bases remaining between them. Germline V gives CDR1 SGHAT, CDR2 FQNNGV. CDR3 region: CASSPQRSGINGYTF. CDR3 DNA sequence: TGTGCCAGCAGCCCCCAAAGGTCGGGGATAAATGGCTACACCTTC.

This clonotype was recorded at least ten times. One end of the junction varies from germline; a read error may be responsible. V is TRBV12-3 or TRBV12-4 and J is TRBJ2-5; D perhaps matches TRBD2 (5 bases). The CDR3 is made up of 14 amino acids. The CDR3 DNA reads TGTACCAGCAGTTTGGCAGGAGGTAGGGAGACCCAGTACTTC. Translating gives CTSSLAGGRETQYF.

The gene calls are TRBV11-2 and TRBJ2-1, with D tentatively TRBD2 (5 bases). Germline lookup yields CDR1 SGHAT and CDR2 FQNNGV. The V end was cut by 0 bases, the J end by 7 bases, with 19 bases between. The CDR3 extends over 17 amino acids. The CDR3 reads CASSLDPAVPKRNEQFF. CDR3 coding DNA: TGTGCCAGCAGCTTAGATCCAGCGGTCCCGAAGAGGAATGAGCAGTTCTTC.

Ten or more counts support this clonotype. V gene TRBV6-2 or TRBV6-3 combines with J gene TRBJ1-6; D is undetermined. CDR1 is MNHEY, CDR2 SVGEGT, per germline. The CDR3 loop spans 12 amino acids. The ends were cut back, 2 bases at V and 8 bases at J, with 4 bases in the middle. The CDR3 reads CASSYVDSPLHF. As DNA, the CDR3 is TGTGCCAGCAGTTACGTAGATTCACCCCTCCACTTT.

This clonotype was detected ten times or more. CDR3 sequence reads: CSAVATGETQYF. The CDR3 DNA sequence: TGCAGTGCCGTAGCGACAGGAGAGACCCAGTACTTC. This sequence joins TRBV20-1 and TRBJ2-5, with D tentatively TRBD1 (6 bases). V was trimmed by 6 bases and J by 4 bases, leaving 12 bases between them. This CDR3 is built from 12 residues. CDR1 DFQATT and CDR2 SNEGSKA come from the germline V gene (reference sequence).

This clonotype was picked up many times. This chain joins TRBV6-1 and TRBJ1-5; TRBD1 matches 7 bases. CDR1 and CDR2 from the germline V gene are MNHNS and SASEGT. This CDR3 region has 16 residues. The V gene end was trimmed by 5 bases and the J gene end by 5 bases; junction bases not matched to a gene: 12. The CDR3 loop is CASSPHGRGSYQPQHF. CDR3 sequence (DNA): TGTGCCAGCAGTCCCCACGGCAGGGGGTCCTATCAGCCCCAGCATTTT.

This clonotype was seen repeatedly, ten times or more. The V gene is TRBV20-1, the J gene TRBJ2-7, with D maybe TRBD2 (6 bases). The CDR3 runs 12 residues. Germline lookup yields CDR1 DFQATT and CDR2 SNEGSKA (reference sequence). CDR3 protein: CGVRGGTYEQYF. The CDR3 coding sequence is TGCGGAGTTAGAGGAGGGACCTACGAGCAGTACTTC.

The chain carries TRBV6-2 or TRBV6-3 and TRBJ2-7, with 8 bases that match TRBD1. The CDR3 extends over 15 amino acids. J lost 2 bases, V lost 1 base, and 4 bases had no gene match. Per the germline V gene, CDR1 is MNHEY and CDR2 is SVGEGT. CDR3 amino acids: CASSYYGTGAYEQYF. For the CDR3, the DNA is TGTGCCAGCAGTTACTACGGGACAGGTGCCTACGAGCAGTACTTC.

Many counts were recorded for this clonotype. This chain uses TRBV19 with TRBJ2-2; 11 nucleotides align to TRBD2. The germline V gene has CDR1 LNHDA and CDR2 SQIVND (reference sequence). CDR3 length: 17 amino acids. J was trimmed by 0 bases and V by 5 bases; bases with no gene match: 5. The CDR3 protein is CASSAGTSGTNTGELFF. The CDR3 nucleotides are TGTGCCAGTAGTGCCGGGACTAGCGGAACGAACACCGGGGAGCTGTTTTTT.

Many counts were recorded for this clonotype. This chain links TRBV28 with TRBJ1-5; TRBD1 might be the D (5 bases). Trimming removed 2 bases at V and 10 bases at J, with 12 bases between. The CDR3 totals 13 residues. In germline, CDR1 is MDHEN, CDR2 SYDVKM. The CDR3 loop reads CASSLGGFSPQHF. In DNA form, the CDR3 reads TGTGCCAGCAGTTTAGGGGGTTTCAGCCCCCAGCATTTT. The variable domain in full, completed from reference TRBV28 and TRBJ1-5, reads DVKVTQSSRYLVKRTGEKVFLECVQDMDHENMFWYRQDPGLGLRLIYFSYDVKMKEKGDIPEGYSVSREKKERFSLILESASTNQTSMYLCASSLGGFSPQHFGDGTRLSIL.

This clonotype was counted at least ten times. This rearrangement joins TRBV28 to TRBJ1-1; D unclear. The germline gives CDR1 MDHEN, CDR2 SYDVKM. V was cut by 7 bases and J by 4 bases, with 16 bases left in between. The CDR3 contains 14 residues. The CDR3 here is CASNAVRAGTEAFF. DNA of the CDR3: TGTGCCAGCAACGCGGTGAGGGCGGGCACTGAAGCTTTCTTT.

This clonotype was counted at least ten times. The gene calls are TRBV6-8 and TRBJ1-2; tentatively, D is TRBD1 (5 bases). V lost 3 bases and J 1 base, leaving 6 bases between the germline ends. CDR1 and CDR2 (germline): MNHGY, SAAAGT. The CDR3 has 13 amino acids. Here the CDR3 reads CASSYDSNYGYTF. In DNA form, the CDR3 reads TGTGCCAGCAGTTATGACAGTAACTATGGCTACACCTTC.

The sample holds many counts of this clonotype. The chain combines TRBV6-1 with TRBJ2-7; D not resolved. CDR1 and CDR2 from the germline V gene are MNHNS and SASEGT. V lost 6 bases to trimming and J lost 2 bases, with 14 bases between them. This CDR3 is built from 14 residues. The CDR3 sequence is CASRTFRSTYEQYF. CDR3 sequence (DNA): TGTGCCAGCAGAACCTTTAGGTCAACCTACGAGCAGTACTTC.

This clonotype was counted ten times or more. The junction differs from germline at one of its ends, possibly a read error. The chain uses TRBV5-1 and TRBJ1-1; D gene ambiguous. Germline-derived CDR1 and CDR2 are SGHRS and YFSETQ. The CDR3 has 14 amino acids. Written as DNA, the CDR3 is TGCGCCAGTACCGGTCCGGGCGGGAACTCTGAAGCTTTCTTT. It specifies CASTGPGGNSEAFF.

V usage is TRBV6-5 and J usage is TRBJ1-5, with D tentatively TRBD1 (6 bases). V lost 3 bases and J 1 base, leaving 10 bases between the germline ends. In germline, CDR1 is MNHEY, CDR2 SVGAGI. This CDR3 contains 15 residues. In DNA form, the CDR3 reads TGTGCCAGCAGTTATGCCGGACAGAGCAATCAGCCCCAGCATTTT. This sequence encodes CASSYAGQSNQPQHF.

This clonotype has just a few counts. CDR3 sequence: CAWSGGVQETQYF. The CDR3 nucleotides read TGTGCCTGGAGTGGAGGGGTTCAAGAGACCCAGTACTTC. J is TRBJ2-5 and V is TRBV30; either TRBD1 or TRBD2 may supply D (5 bases each). Germline-derived CDR1 and CDR2 are GTSNPN and SVGIG (reference sequence). The CDR3 runs to 13 residues. V lost 1 base, J lost 2 bases, and 8 bases lay in between. Variable domain in full (rest from reference TRBV30 and TRBJ2-5): SQTIHQWPATLVQPVGSPLSLECTVEGTSNPNLYWYRQAAGRGLQLLFYSVGIGQISSEVPQNLSASRPQDRQFILSSKKLLLSDSGFYLCAWSGGVQETQYFGPGTRLLVL.

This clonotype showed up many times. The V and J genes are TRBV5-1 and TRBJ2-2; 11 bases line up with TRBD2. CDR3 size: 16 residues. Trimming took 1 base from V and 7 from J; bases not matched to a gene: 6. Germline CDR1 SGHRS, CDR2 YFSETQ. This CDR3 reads CASSLSLAGGVGELFF. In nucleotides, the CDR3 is TGCGCCAGCAGCTTGTCGCTAGCGGGAGGTGTCGGGGAGCTGTTTTTT.

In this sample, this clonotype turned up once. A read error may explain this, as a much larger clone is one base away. The CDR3 sequence is CASSVEPANTGELFF. The CDR3, as DNA: TGTGCCAGCAGCGTGGAACCTGCGAACACCGGGGAGCTGTTTTTT. The gene calls are TRBV9 and TRBJ2-2; no clear D gene. In germline, CDR1 is SGDLS, CDR2 YYNGEE. V shed 2 bases and J shed 0 bases, with 8 bases lying between them. The CDR3 has 15 residues. The variable domain in full, with the rest retrieved from reference TRBV9 and TRBJ2-2, is DSGVTQTPKHLITATGQRVTLRCSPRSGDLSVYWYQQSLDQGLQFLIQYYNGEERAKGNILERFSAQQFPDLHSELNLSSLELGDSALYFCASSVEPANTGELFFGEGSRLTVL.

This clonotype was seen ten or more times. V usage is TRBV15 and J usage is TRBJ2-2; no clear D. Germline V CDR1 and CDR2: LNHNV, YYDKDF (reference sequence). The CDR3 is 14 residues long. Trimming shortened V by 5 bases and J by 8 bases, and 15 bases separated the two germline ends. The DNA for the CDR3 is TGTGCCACCAGCGCCTATCCAATCAGGGGGGAGCTGTTTTTT. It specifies CATSAYPIRGELFF.